This T cell receptor (beta chain) was profiled in a study of T-cell reconstitution after alpha-beta-depleted transplantation in children (dated by TCRdb to the mid-2010s). Broadly, across the study: The study quantitatively tracked T-cell immune reconstitution after TCRalphabeta/CD19-depleted allogeneic hematopoietic cell transplantation in children using TCR repertoire profiling.

Reading the label with the study, this specimen's treatment or condition is: allogeneic hematopoietic cell transplantation with graft depleted of TCRalphabeta T cells and CD19 B cells. TCRalphabeta/CD19-depleted allogeneic hematopoietic cell grafts were given to the transplant recipients, all of whom were children. This clonotype was recorded a few times. Its antigen specificity is not known. Nothing much larger sits one base from this clone, and base qualities are not available. Trimming accounts for 4 bases at V and 3 bases at J, while the number of junction bases matched to no gene is 4. CDR1 and CDR2 are drawn from the germline V gene: ENHRY, SYGVKD. From its cysteine to its valine, the CDR3 spans 15 amino acids. Kept here is only the CDR3 DNA, which spans 45 bases and is read in frame from base 1. The library was built by means of PCR. Instrument used: Illumina HiSeq 2500. TCR library preparation used molecular barcoding, with unique molecular identifiers applied to normalize quantification of the TCRbeta repertoire. The raw public data were reprocessed by TCRdb itself: fastp quality trimming at Q25, MiXCR clonotype calling, in-frame beta chains only. Rows with a matching CDR3 protein are joined into one entry that keeps the most common DNA and genes. Across this sample there are hundreds of thousands of distinct CDR3 sequences, with roughly 13% seen only once. The biggest ten clones account for over 2% of the sample.

What the study reported, not specific to this receptor: The apparently early alphabetaT-cell count recovery about two months after transplant was reportedly dependent on only several hundred rapidly expanded clones derived from non-depleted graft cells. In some patients, high TCRbeta diversity at day 60 was attributed to recipient T cells and intrathymic progenitors that had survived conditioning. The frequencies of hyperexpanded clones fell over the following months, and after one year, T-cell counts and TCRbeta diversity were mostly attributed to newly produced T cells.

Recombination connected TRBV10-3 to TRBJ2-7; 12 central bases correspond to TRBD2. This TCR was recovered from a male patient between 10 and 17 years old who had a stem cell transplant for acute myeloid leukemia, so the T cells may come from the graft donor. This specimen was PBMCs, mostly from graft donor cells, taken 360 days after TCRalphabeta/CD19-depleted stem cell transplant. The bases read TGTGCCATCAGTGTCGGACTAGCGGGGCTCTACGAGCAGTACGTC. Its protein is CAISVGLAGLYEQYV.